These T cell receptor beta chains were read from a single sample in a study of T-cell reconstitution after alpha-beta-depleted transplantation in children. One entry per CDR3 protein results from TCRdb running MiXCR on the PCR reads. Here the sample spans about 210,000 distinct CDR3 sequences, approximately 17% being singletons. Material: PBMCs, mostly from graft donor cells, obtained 360 days after TCRalphabeta/CD19-depleted stem cell transplant. These receptors were collected from a male patient aged 2-9 years who had a stem cell transplant for acute lymphoblastic leukemia, so the T cells may come from the graft donor. Each CDR3 is given with its conserved first and last residue. The order of the fields is CDR3 DNA, CDR3 protein, V gene, CDR3 length, clone size, D gene, J gene. The D gene is left open where the match is weak. Not every row has a clone size; where given, it reads once, few, many or a size class.

cdr3_nt: TGTGCCATTCCGGCCCTAGCGGGGGGCGGGGAGACCCAGTACTTC
cdr3_aa: CAIPALAGGGETQYF
v_call: TRBV7-2
cdr3_length: 15
clone_size: once
d_call: TRBD2
j_call: TRBJ2-5

cdr3_nt: TGTGCCACCAGTGACCAGACTAGCAACACCGGGGAGCTGTTTTTT
cdr3_aa: CATSDQTSNTGELFF
v_call: TRBV24-1
cdr3_length: 15
clone_size: few
d_call: TRBD2
j_call: TRBJ2-2

cdr3_nt: TGTGCCAGTAGTGCCGGGACTAGAATTAACACCGGGGAGCTGTTTTTT
cdr3_aa: CASSAGTRINTGELFF
v_call: TRBV19
cdr3_length: 16
clone_size: few
d_call: TRBD2
j_call: TRBJ2-2

cdr3_nt: TGCAGCGTTGTGGCAGGGGTAGACATTCAGTACTTC
cdr3_aa: CSVVAGVDIQYF
v_call: TRBV29-1
cdr3_length: 12
clone_size: -
d_call: -
j_call: TRBJ2-4

cdr3_nt: TGCAGTGTTTCGACAGAGAACACCGGGGAGCTGTTTTTT
cdr3_aa: CSVSTENTGELFF
v_call: TRBV20-1
cdr3_length: 13
clone_size: -
d_call: -
j_call: TRBJ2-2

cdr3_nt: TGTGCCAGCAGCTTAATGGTCCAGGGGGAGCAGTTCTTC
cdr3_aa: CASSLMVQGEQFF
v_call: TRBV7-3
cdr3_length: 13
clone_size: few
d_call: -
j_call: TRBJ2-1

cdr3_nt: TGTGCCATCAGTGAGTTAGGGAACACTGAAGCTTTCTTT
cdr3_aa: CAISELGNTEAFF
v_call: TRBV10-3
cdr3_length: 13
clone_size: -
d_call: -
j_call: TRBJ1-1

cdr3_nt: TGTGCCAGCTCACCAGGGGCAGGCGGGGAGACCCAGTACTTC
cdr3_aa: CASSPGAGGETQYF
v_call: TRBV18
cdr3_length: 14
clone_size: -
d_call: -
j_call: TRBJ2-5

cdr3_nt: TGTGCCAGCAGTCCCTCTCGGGGGAAACAGGGTTGGGATAACACCATATATTTT
cdr3_aa: CASSPSRGKQGWDNTIYF
v_call: TRBV27
cdr3_length: 18
clone_size: -
d_call: -
j_call: TRBJ1-3

cdr3_nt: TGTGCCAGCAGTGACCCCTGGAGCACAGATACGCAGTATTTT
cdr3_aa: CASSDPWSTDTQYF
v_call: TRBV6-1
cdr3_length: 14
clone_size: -
d_call: -
j_call: TRBJ2-3

cdr3_nt: TGTGCCAGCAGTTTATCACCGACAGGGGGATACACTGAAGCTTTCTTT
cdr3_aa: CASSLSPTGGYTEAFF
v_call: TRBV27
cdr3_length: 16
clone_size: -
d_call: TRBD1
j_call: TRBJ1-1

cdr3_nt: TGTGCCAGCTCACCACTACCGACAGGGGTCCAAGAGACCCAGTACTTC
cdr3_aa: CASSPLPTGVQETQYF
v_call: TRBV18
cdr3_length: 16
clone_size: few
d_call: TRBD1
j_call: TRBJ2-5

cdr3_nt: TGTGCCAGCAGTCCCCCGCCGGGTCATACGCAGTATTTT
cdr3_aa: CASSPPPGHTQYF
v_call: TRBV12-3/TRBV12-4
cdr3_length: 13
clone_size: few
d_call: -
j_call: TRBJ2-3

cdr3_nt: TGCGCCAGCAGCTTGGAGACAGGCGTCACTGAAGCTTTCTTT
cdr3_aa: CASSLETGVTEAFF
v_call: TRBV5-1
cdr3_length: 14
clone_size: few
d_call: -
j_call: TRBJ1-1

cdr3_nt: TGTGCCAGCAGCCAAGTACTGGGACAGAGTACCCCTGAAAGCTCCTACAATGAGCAGTTCTTC
cdr3_aa: CASSQVLGQSTPESSYNEQFF
v_call: TRBV4-2
cdr3_length: 21
clone_size: -
d_call: TRBD1
j_call: TRBJ2-1

cdr3_nt: TGTGCCAGCAGCTTAGGGCTTGGGCGGGGGGACACAGATACGCAGTATTTT
cdr3_aa: CASSLGLGRGDTDTQYF
v_call: TRBV7-8
cdr3_length: 17
clone_size: -
d_call: TRBD2
j_call: TRBJ2-3

cdr3_nt: TGTGCCACCAGCTCGCGTCAGGGGTTAGCCAAAAACATTCAGTACTTC
cdr3_aa: CATSSRQGLAKNIQYF
v_call: TRBV15
cdr3_length: 16
clone_size: -
d_call: -
j_call: TRBJ2-4

cdr3_nt: TGTGCCAGCAGCTTTAACAGGGAGAACACTGAAGCTTTCTTT
cdr3_aa: CASSFNRENTEAFF
v_call: TRBV7-9
cdr3_length: 14
clone_size: many
d_call: -
j_call: TRBJ1-1

cdr3_nt: TGCAGCGTTTTCGGGGAAAAAGGCTCCTACGAGCAGTACTTC
cdr3_aa: CSVFGEKGSYEQYF
v_call: TRBV29-1
cdr3_length: 14
clone_size: -
d_call: -
j_call: TRBJ2-7

cdr3_nt: TGTGCCAGCACCATCACTAGCGGCTACAATGAGCAGTTCTTC
cdr3_aa: CASTITSGYNEQFF
v_call: TRBV27
cdr3_length: 14
clone_size: -
d_call: TRBD2
j_call: TRBJ2-1

cdr3_nt: TGCAGCGTTGAAGGGGTCTCCTACAATGAGCAGTTCTTC
cdr3_aa: CSVEGVSYNEQFF
v_call: TRBV29-1
cdr3_length: 13
clone_size: -
d_call: -
j_call: TRBJ2-1

cdr3_nt: TGTGCCTGGAGTGTAAAAGGACAGCAGAACACTGAAGCTTTCTTT
cdr3_aa: CAWSVKGQQNTEAFF
v_call: TRBV30
cdr3_length: 15
clone_size: -
d_call: -
j_call: TRBJ1-1

cdr3_nt: TGTGCCAGCAGCGATGCGGGAGGCGAGCAGTACTTC
cdr3_aa: CASSDAGGEQYF
v_call: TRBV7-3
cdr3_length: 12
clone_size: few
d_call: TRBD2
j_call: TRBJ2-7

cdr3_nt: TGTGCCAGCCGGCTAGCGGCGGGGACTCCCTCCTACGAGCAGTACTTC
cdr3_aa: CASRLAAGTPSYEQYF
v_call: TRBV6-1
cdr3_length: 16
clone_size: few
d_call: TRBD2
j_call: TRBJ2-7

cdr3_nt: TGTGCCAGCAGTGAGGGGGGAGTTGGGAGACAGAGGAACGGCTACACCTTC
cdr3_aa: CASSEGGVGRQRNGYTF
v_call: TRBV2
cdr3_length: 17
clone_size: few
d_call: -
j_call: TRBJ1-2

cdr3_nt: TGTGCCAGCAGTTTAGCGTTGGCACAGGGATGGGAGACCCAGTACTTC
cdr3_aa: CASSLALAQGWETQYF
v_call: TRBV12-3/TRBV12-4
cdr3_length: 16
clone_size: many
d_call: -
j_call: TRBJ2-5

cdr3_nt: TGCGCCAGCAGCCAAGTCCAGGGCTCCTATAATTCACCCCTCCACTTT
cdr3_aa: CASSQVQGSYNSPLHF
v_call: TRBV4-3
cdr3_length: 16
clone_size: -
d_call: -
j_call: TRBJ1-6

cdr3_nt: TGTGCCAGCAGCCACCGGGACAACGCGAACACCGGGGAGCTGTTTTTT
cdr3_aa: CASSHRDNANTGELFF
v_call: TRBV7-9
cdr3_length: 16
clone_size: -
d_call: -
j_call: TRBJ2-2

cdr3_nt: TGTGCCAGCAGCTTGTATTTGGGGGGGCCCCACAATGAGCAGTTCTTC
cdr3_aa: CASSLYLGGPHNEQFF
v_call: TRBV5-6
cdr3_length: 16
clone_size: few
d_call: -
j_call: TRBJ2-1

cdr3_nt: TGTGCCAGCAGCCCCCGACGGTACCAAGAGACCCAGTACTTC
cdr3_aa: CASSPRRYQETQYF
v_call: TRBV3-1
cdr3_length: 14
clone_size: -
d_call: -
j_call: TRBJ2-5

cdr3_nt: TGCGCCAGCAGCCTATCGGGAGAAGCGCGAGAGACCCAGTACTTC
cdr3_aa: CASSLSGEARETQYF
v_call: TRBV4-3
cdr3_length: 15
clone_size: few
d_call: -
j_call: TRBJ2-5

cdr3_nt: TGTGCCATCATGGTTCGCGAAGACTTGGATAATTCACCCCTCCACTTT
cdr3_aa: CAIMVREDLDNSPLHF
v_call: TRBV10-3
cdr3_length: 16
clone_size: few
d_call: -
j_call: TRBJ1-6

cdr3_nt: TGTGCCAGCAGCCAACAGGGGGGTCACGAGACCCAGTACTTC
cdr3_aa: CASSQQGGHETQYF
v_call: TRBV28
cdr3_length: 14
clone_size: many
d_call: TRBD1
j_call: TRBJ2-5

cdr3_nt: TGTGCCAGCCCTCTCAGGCTAGCGGGGGACTCTGGGGCCAACGTCCTGACTTTC
cdr3_aa: CASPLRLAGDSGANVLTF
v_call: TRBV11-1
cdr3_length: 18
clone_size: few
d_call: TRBD2
j_call: TRBJ2-6

cdr3_nt: TGTGCCAGCAGCCGAAGTGGGGTCGAGGAGACCCAGTACTTC
cdr3_aa: CASSRSGVEETQYF
v_call: TRBV7-3
cdr3_length: 14
clone_size: -
d_call: -
j_call: TRBJ2-5

cdr3_nt: TGCGCCAGCAGCTTGGATAGGAGGGGGGGCACAGATACGCAGTATTTT
cdr3_aa: CASSLDRRGGTDTQYF
v_call: TRBV5-1
cdr3_length: 16
clone_size: many
d_call: -
j_call: TRBJ2-3

cdr3_nt: TGTGCCTGGACTGTTGGGGCTGGCCGGGGAAAGTTCTTC
cdr3_aa: CAWTVGAGRGKFF
v_call: TRBV30
cdr3_length: 13
clone_size: -
d_call: -
j_call: TRBJ2-1

cdr3_nt: TGTGCCAGCAGCTTGCGTGGCGTCGCCGGGGAGCTGTTTTTT
cdr3_aa: CASSLRGVAGELFF
v_call: TRBV5-5
cdr3_length: 14
clone_size: -
d_call: -
j_call: TRBJ2-2

cdr3_nt: TGTGCCAGCAGCTTAATGGTAGCGGGGGATTGGAGGAGCTCCTACGAGCAGTACTTC
cdr3_aa: CASSLMVAGDWRSSYEQYF
v_call: TRBV7-8
cdr3_length: 19
clone_size: -
d_call: TRBD2
j_call: TRBJ2-7

cdr3_nt: TGCAGCGTTCTTTCAAACAATGAGCAGTTCTTC
cdr3_aa: CSVLSNNEQFF
v_call: TRBV29-1
cdr3_length: 11
clone_size: many
d_call: -
j_call: TRBJ2-1

cdr3_nt: TGTGCCAGCAGCGGGACGACAGGGGGCAATGAAAAACTGTTTTTT
cdr3_aa: CASSGTTGGNEKLFF
v_call: TRBV7-9
cdr3_length: 15
clone_size: -
d_call: TRBD1
j_call: TRBJ1-4

cdr3_nt: TGTGCCAGCAGCCAGACACGTAATTCCTACAATGAGCAGTTCTTC
cdr3_aa: CASSQTRNSYNEQFF
v_call: TRBV3-1
cdr3_length: 15
clone_size: -
d_call: -
j_call: TRBJ2-1

cdr3_nt: TGTGCCAGCAGCCAAGTGCGGCAGCTCGACACCATATATTTT
cdr3_aa: CASSQVRQLDTIYF
v_call: TRBV3-1
cdr3_length: 14
clone_size: few
d_call: -
j_call: TRBJ1-3

cdr3_nt: TGTGCCAGCAGCCAAGATTTGACAGGGGGAAAACTGTTTTTT
cdr3_aa: CASSQDLTGGKLFF
v_call: TRBV14
cdr3_length: 14
clone_size: -
d_call: TRBD1
j_call: TRBJ1-4

cdr3_nt: TGTGCCAGCACTAGGGCAGGGCCCTCCTCTCCAAATGAGCAGTTCTTC
cdr3_aa: CASTRAGPSSPNEQFF
v_call: TRBV6-5
cdr3_length: 16
clone_size: -
d_call: -
j_call: TRBJ2-1

cdr3_nt: TGCAGTGCTCTACCAGCGGGGCTAGACGTTACGCAGTATTTT
cdr3_aa: CSALPAGLDVTQYF
v_call: TRBV20-1
cdr3_length: 14
clone_size: -
d_call: TRBD2
j_call: TRBJ2-3

cdr3_nt: TGCGCCAGCAGCCCCGGCTATTTAACCGGGACAGCACAAGAGACCCAGTACTTC
cdr3_aa: CASSPGYLTGTAQETQYF
v_call: TRBV5-1
cdr3_length: 18
clone_size: few
d_call: TRBD1
j_call: TRBJ2-5

cdr3_nt: TGTGCCAGCAGCGGTTCGACTAGCGGGTACAATGAGCAGTTCTTC
cdr3_aa: CASSGSTSGYNEQFF
v_call: TRBV5-6
cdr3_length: 15
clone_size: few
d_call: TRBD2
j_call: TRBJ2-1

cdr3_nt: TGTGCCAGCTCCACGGTCAATGAGCAGTTCTTC
cdr3_aa: CASSTVNEQFF
v_call: TRBV12-3/TRBV12-4
cdr3_length: 11
clone_size: few
d_call: -
j_call: TRBJ2-1

cdr3_nt: TGCAGTGCCGCCTTGGGGACAATCTATGGCTACACCTTC
cdr3_aa: CSAALGTIYGYTF
v_call: TRBV20-1
cdr3_length: 13
clone_size: few
d_call: -
j_call: TRBJ1-2

cdr3_nt: TGCGCCAGCAGTGAGCGCTTATGGCTAGCCCAAGAGACCCAGTACTTC
cdr3_aa: CASSERLWLAQETQYF
v_call: TRBV10-2
cdr3_length: 16
clone_size: -
d_call: -
j_call: TRBJ2-5

cdr3_nt: TGTGCCAGCAGTGTGGGGATCGCCAATCAGCCCCAGCATTTT
cdr3_aa: CASSVGIANQPQHF
v_call: TRBV12-3/TRBV12-4
cdr3_length: 14
clone_size: few
d_call: -
j_call: TRBJ1-5

cdr3_nt: TGTGCCAGCAGCCAAGACCTGCGGACAGGGAGGAGTCCCCAGCATTTT
cdr3_aa: CASSQDLRTGRSPQHF
v_call: TRBV14
cdr3_length: 16
clone_size: -
d_call: TRBD1
j_call: TRBJ1-5